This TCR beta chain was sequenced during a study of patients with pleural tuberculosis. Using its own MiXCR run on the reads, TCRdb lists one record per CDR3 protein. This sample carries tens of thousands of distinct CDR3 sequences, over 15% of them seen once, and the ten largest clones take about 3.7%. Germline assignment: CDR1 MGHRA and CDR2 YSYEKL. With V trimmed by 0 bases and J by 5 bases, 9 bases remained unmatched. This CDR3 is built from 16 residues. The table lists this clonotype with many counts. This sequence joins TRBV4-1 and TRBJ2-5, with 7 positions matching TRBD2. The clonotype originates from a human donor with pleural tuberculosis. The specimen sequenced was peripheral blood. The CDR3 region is CASSQDWTSRSETQYF. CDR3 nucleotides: TGCGCCAGCAGCCAAGACTGGACTAGTCGGTCGGAGACCCAGTACTTC.